The rows below give T cell receptor beta chains drawn from one sample of a study of T-cell memory formation after mild COVID-19. Each CDR3 protein gets one entry after TCRdb re-called the 5' RACE reads with MiXCR. The data show 85,000 to 120,000 distinct CDR3 sequences, with over 10% seen just once and around 30% held by the top ten. The sample consisted of PBMCs or a T cell subset sorted from them (not recorded which). All receptors derive from an adult woman who had mild COVID-19 (a few samples of this study predate the infection). Cell type and time point are not known. The CDR3 runs from the conserved cysteine through the conserved F or W. The order of the fields is V gene, J gene, CDR3 length, D gene, clone size, CDR3 protein, CDR3 DNA. The D gene is left open where the match is weak. Some rows mark clone size as missing; the rest say once, few, many or name a class of expanded clone.

V gene: TRBV4-2; J gene: TRBJ2-7; CDR3 length: 11; D gene: NA; clone size: NA; CDR3 protein: CASSQVGEQYF; CDR3 DNA: TGTGCCAGCAGCCAAGTAGGTGAGCAGTACTTC
V gene: TRBV6-5; J gene: TRBJ2-2; CDR3 length: 13; D gene: NA; clone size: few; CDR3 protein: CASRDRNTGELFF; CDR3 DNA: TGTGCCAGCAGGGACAGAAACACCGGGGAGCTGTTTTTT
V gene: TRBV20-1; J gene: TRBJ2-7; CDR3 length: 15; D gene: TRBD1; clone size: NA; CDR3 protein: CSARDQQGLIYEQYF; CDR3 DNA: TGCAGTGCTAGAGATCAACAGGGGCTTATTTACGAGCAGTACTTC
V gene: TRBV20-1; J gene: TRBJ2-1; CDR3 length: 14; D gene: TRBD2; clone size: few; CDR3 protein: CSAREAGGHNEQFF; CDR3 DNA: TGCAGTGCTAGAGAAGCGGGGGGGCACAATGAGCAGTTCTTC
V gene: TRBV14; J gene: TRBJ2-2; CDR3 length: 17; D gene: NA; clone size: NA; CDR3 protein: CASSQDLGGAYTGELFF; CDR3 DNA: TGTGCCAGCAGCCAAGACCTAGGGGGGGCGTACACCGGGGAGCTGTTTTTT
V gene: TRBV5-1; J gene: TRBJ2-5; CDR3 length: 14; D gene: TRBD2; clone size: few; CDR3 protein: CASSLLADQETQYF; CDR3 DNA: TGCGCCAGCAGCTTACTAGCGGATCAAGAGACCCAGTACTTC
V gene: TRBV7-2; J gene: TRBJ2-6; CDR3 length: 20; D gene: TRBD2; clone size: NA; CDR3 protein: CASSFPSGTSGPSGANVLTF; CDR3 DNA: TGTGCCAGCAGCTTTCCTTCCGGGACTAGCGGGCCATCTGGGGCCAACGTCCTGACTTTC
V gene: TRBV4-3; J gene: TRBJ2-3; CDR3 length: 16; D gene: TRBD2; clone size: few; CDR3 protein: CASSPSGSGSADTQYF; CDR3 DNA: TGCGCCAGCAGCCCCAGCGGGAGTGGATCGGCAGATACGCAGTATTTT
V gene: TRBV12-3/TRBV12-4; J gene: TRBJ2-3; CDR3 length: 13; D gene: NA; clone size: NA; CDR3 protein: CASSLIGGDTQYF; CDR3 DNA: TGTGCCAGCAGTTTAATCGGTGGAGATACGCAGTATTTT
V gene: TRBV7-9; J gene: TRBJ2-7; CDR3 length: 14; D gene: TRBD1; clone size: NA; CDR3 protein: CASSSDRESYEQYF; CDR3 DNA: TGTGCCAGCAGTTCGGACAGGGAGTCCTACGAGCAGTACTTC
V gene: TRBV12-3/TRBV12-4; J gene: TRBJ1-2; CDR3 length: 12; D gene: NA; clone size: NA; CDR3 protein: CAILQGTDGYTF; CDR3 DNA: TGTGCCATACTGCAGGGGACGGATGGCTACACCTTC
V gene: TRBV11-3; J gene: TRBJ1-2; CDR3 length: 15; D gene: NA; clone size: NA; CDR3 protein: CASSTRTAANYGYTF; CDR3 DNA: TGTGCCAGCAGCACAAGGACAGCAGCTAACTATGGCTACACCTTC
V gene: TRBV20-1; J gene: TRBJ1-1; CDR3 length: 14; D gene: NA; clone size: NA; CDR3 protein: CIPSQASMNTEAFF; CDR3 DNA: TGCATTCCGAGCCAGGCGTCCATGAACACTGAAGCTTTCTTT
V gene: TRBV24-1; J gene: TRBJ2-3; CDR3 length: 15; D gene: NA; clone size: NA; CDR3 protein: CATSASGSATDTQYF; CDR3 DNA: TGTGCCACCAGTGCCAGCGGATCTGCCACAGATACGCAGTATTTT
V gene: TRBV5-5; J gene: TRBJ2-1; CDR3 length: 15; D gene: TRBD2; clone size: NA; CDR3 protein: CASSGRLAGGDEQFF; CDR3 DNA: TGTGCCAGCAGCGGGCGACTAGCCGGGGGGGATGAGCAGTTCTTC
V gene: TRBV11-1; J gene: TRBJ2-1; CDR3 length: 15; D gene: TRBD2; clone size: NA; CDR3 protein: CASSETSGRNNEQFF; CDR3 DNA: TGTGCCAGCAGCGAAACTAGCGGGAGAAATAATGAGCAGTTCTTC
V gene: TRBV29-1; J gene: TRBJ2-7; CDR3 length: 15; D gene: NA; clone size: few; CDR3 protein: CSVEDLGGQPYEQYF; CDR3 DNA: TGCAGCGTTGAAGATCTCGGAGGACAGCCATACGAGCAGTACTTC
V gene: TRBV29-1; J gene: TRBJ2-7; CDR3 length: 15; D gene: NA; clone size: NA; CDR3 protein: CSVESADSALSEQYF; CDR3 DNA: TGCAGCGTTGAGTCTGCGGACAGTGCCCTGAGCGAGCAGTACTTC
V gene: TRBV12-3/TRBV12-4; J gene: TRBJ2-7; CDR3 length: 14; D gene: NA; clone size: few; CDR3 protein: CASSLGPHPYEQYF; CDR3 DNA: TGTGCCAGCAGTTTGGGCCCCCACCCATACGAGCAGTACTTC
V gene: TRBV29-1; J gene: TRBJ2-2; CDR3 length: 13; D gene: NA; clone size: many; CDR3 protein: CSVEDRYTGELFF; CDR3 DNA: TGCAGCGTTGAGGACAGATACACCGGGGAGCTGTTTTTT
V gene: TRBV7-9; J gene: TRBJ2-7; CDR3 length: 13; D gene: TRBD1; clone size: few; CDR3 protein: CASSWTGAYEQYF; CDR3 DNA: TGTGCCAGCAGCTGGACAGGGGCCTACGAGCAGTACTTC
V gene: TRBV4-2; J gene: TRBJ2-7; CDR3 length: 18; D gene: NA; clone size: NA; CDR3 protein: CASSPPGGFASPGNEQYF; CDR3 DNA: TGTGCCAGCAGCCCGCCGGGCGGGTTCGCCTCCCCCGGCAACGAGCAGTACTTC
V gene: TRBV20-1; J gene: TRBJ1-1; CDR3 length: 11; D gene: NA; clone size: NA; CDR3 protein: CSAFGRAGAFF; CDR3 DNA: TGCAGTGCATTTGGACGGGCAGGAGCTTTCTTT
V gene: TRBV25-1; J gene: TRBJ1-5; CDR3 length: 17; D gene: TRBD1; clone size: few; CDR3 protein: CASSDGGQGYQDQPQHF; CDR3 DNA: TGTGCCAGCAGTGATGGTGGACAGGGATATCAGGATCAGCCCCAGCATTTT
V gene: TRBV7-8; J gene: TRBJ2-7; CDR3 length: 17; D gene: NA; clone size: NA; CDR3 protein: CASSSPEGSGHSYEQYF; CDR3 DNA: TGTGCCAGCAGCTCCCCCGAGGGGTCAGGTCATTCCTACGAGCAGTACTTC
V gene: TRBV6-5; J gene: TRBJ2-7; CDR3 length: 14; D gene: NA; clone size: few; CDR3 protein: CASSYGTRTYEQYF; CDR3 DNA: TGTGCCAGCAGTTACGGGACAAGGACTTACGAGCAGTACTTC
V gene: TRBV30; J gene: TRBJ2-3; CDR3 length: 14; D gene: NA; clone size: few; CDR3 protein: CAWSWGTSTDTQYF; CDR3 DNA: TGTGCCTGGAGCTGGGGGACTAGCACAGATACGCAGTATTTT
V gene: TRBV4-3; J gene: TRBJ2-7; CDR3 length: 14; D gene: NA; clone size: few; CDR3 protein: CASSQTNRPYEQYF; CDR3 DNA: TGCGCCAGCAGCCAGACTAATCGGCCCTACGAGCAGTACTTC
V gene: TRBV3-1; J gene: TRBJ2-1; CDR3 length: 18; D gene: TRBD2; clone size: few; CDR3 protein: CASSQVGLAGGKYNEQFF; CDR3 DNA: TGTGCCAGCAGCCAAGTGGGACTAGCGGGAGGGAAATACAATGAGCAGTTCTTC
V gene: TRBV4-2; J gene: TRBJ2-2; CDR3 length: 18; D gene: NA; clone size: NA; CDR3 protein: CASSQDPSVGANTGELFF; CDR3 DNA: TGTGCCAGCAGCCAAGATCCCTCAGTGGGCGCGAACACCGGGGAGCTGTTTTTT
V gene: TRBV11-3; J gene: TRBJ2-1; CDR3 length: 23; D gene: TRBD2; clone size: NA; CDR3 protein: CASSLWSGGPGLAGGSSYNEQFF; CDR3 DNA: TGTGCCAGCAGCTTATGGTCGGGAGGTCCGGGACTAGCGGGAGGGAGCTCCTACAATGAGCAGTTCTTC
V gene: TRBV12-3/TRBV12-4; J gene: TRBJ1-5; CDR3 length: 14; D gene: NA; clone size: few; CDR3 protein: CASRRFGPGQPQHF; CDR3 DNA: TGTGCCAGCAGACGATTTGGCCCTGGTCAGCCCCAGCATTTT
V gene: TRBV7-9; J gene: TRBJ2-2; CDR3 length: 16; D gene: NA; clone size: few; CDR3 protein: CASSLRAEPNTGELFF; CDR3 DNA: TGTGCCAGCAGCTTACGGGCAGAACCGAACACCGGGGAGCTGTTTTTT
V gene: TRBV30; J gene: TRBJ1-1; CDR3 length: 13; D gene: NA; clone size: NA; CDR3 protein: CASERVGNTEAFF; CDR3 DNA: TGTGCCTCCGAAAGGGTAGGGAACACTGAAGCTTTCTTT
V gene: TRBV7-9; J gene: TRBJ2-3; CDR3 length: 16; D gene: TRBD2; clone size: NA; CDR3 protein: CASSVLIAGTIDTQYF; CDR3 DNA: TGTGCCAGCAGTGTATTAATAGCGGGAACGATAGATACGCAGTATTTT
V gene: TRBV29-1; J gene: TRBJ2-7; CDR3 length: 12; D gene: NA; clone size: NA; CDR3 protein: CSVEDGLYEQYF; CDR3 DNA: TGCAGCGTTGAAGACGGATTATACGAGCAGTACTTC
V gene: TRBV27; J gene: TRBJ1-2; CDR3 length: 14; D gene: NA; clone size: NA; CDR3 protein: CASSLIWALDGYTF; CDR3 DNA: TGTGCCAGCAGTTTGATCTGGGCTTTAGATGGCTACACCTTC
V gene: TRBV7-9; J gene: TRBJ2-1; CDR3 length: 15; D gene: NA; clone size: NA; CDR3 protein: CASSRAVRGYNEQFF; CDR3 DNA: TGTGCCAGCAGCCGAGCTGTCCGGGGGTACAATGAGCAGTTCTTC
V gene: TRBV5-6; J gene: TRBJ2-7; CDR3 length: 14; D gene: TRBD1; clone size: few; CDR3 protein: CASSLPGQFYEQYF; CDR3 DNA: TGTGCCAGCAGCTTGCCGGGACAGTTCTACGAGCAGTACTTC
V gene: TRBV9; J gene: TRBJ2-2; CDR3 length: 16; D gene: NA; clone size: few; CDR3 protein: CASSVAGEWHTGELFF; CDR3 DNA: TGTGCCAGCAGCGTCGCAGGGGAATGGCACACCGGGGAGCTGTTTTTT
V gene: TRBV7-9; J gene: TRBJ2-7; CDR3 length: 12; D gene: NA; clone size: few; CDR3 protein: CASSYQGNEQYF; CDR3 DNA: TGTGCCAGCAGCTACCAGGGGAACGAGCAGTACTTC
V gene: TRBV6-5; J gene: TRBJ2-1; CDR3 length: 16; D gene: NA; clone size: many; CDR3 protein: CASRELHQPGPNEQFF; CDR3 DNA: TGTGCCAGCAGAGAGCTTCACCAGCCAGGCCCAAATGAGCAGTTCTTC
V gene: TRBV29-1; J gene: TRBJ2-1; CDR3 length: 14; D gene: NA; clone size: many; CDR3 protein: CSVDRRAGYNEQFF; CDR3 DNA: TGCAGCGTTGACCGCAGGGCGGGCTACAATGAGCAGTTCTTC
V gene: TRBV6-2/TRBV6-3; J gene: TRBJ2-7; CDR3 length: 12; D gene: NA; clone size: few; CDR3 protein: CASWDGPYEQYF; CDR3 DNA: TGTGCCAGCTGGGACGGACCCTACGAGCAGTACTTC
V gene: TRBV19; J gene: TRBJ1-1; CDR3 length: 15; D gene: TRBD1; clone size: few; CDR3 protein: CASSPRQGAVTEAFF; CDR3 DNA: TGTGCCAGTAGTCCAAGACAGGGGGCGGTCACTGAAGCTTTCTTT
V gene: TRBV7-9; J gene: TRBJ2-3; CDR3 length: 15; D gene: NA; clone size: NA; CDR3 protein: CASSQIRRGTDTQYF; CDR3 DNA: TGTGCCAGCAGTCAAATCCGGAGGGGTACAGATACGCAGTATTTT
V gene: TRBV5-6; J gene: TRBJ2-2; CDR3 length: 16; D gene: TRBD2; clone size: few; CDR3 protein: CASSLPTSGPTGELFF; CDR3 DNA: TGTGCCAGCAGCCTACCGACTAGCGGGCCTACCGGGGAGCTGTTTTTT
V gene: TRBV12-3/TRBV12-4; J gene: TRBJ2-7; CDR3 length: 15; D gene: TRBD2; clone size: NA; CDR3 protein: CASSLFAGGPHEQYF; CDR3 DNA: TGTGCCAGCAGTTTATTTGCGGGAGGGCCCCACGAGCAGTACTTC
V gene: TRBV12-3/TRBV12-4; J gene: TRBJ1-3; CDR3 length: 16; D gene: NA; clone size: NA; CDR3 protein: CASRNGQTVAGNTIYF; CDR3 DNA: TGTGCCAGCAGGAACGGACAGACTGTTGCTGGAAACACCATATATTTT
V gene: TRBV6-5; J gene: TRBJ1-1; CDR3 length: 13; D gene: NA; clone size: NA; CDR3 protein: CASELMMGTEAFF; CDR3 DNA: TGTGCCAGCGAACTCATGATGGGCACTGAAGCTTTCTTT
V gene: TRBV27; J gene: TRBJ2-7; CDR3 length: 15; D gene: NA; clone size: NA; CDR3 protein: CASSPPQGLHYEQYF; CDR3 DNA: TGTGCCAGCAGTCCCCCGCAAGGCCTGCACTACGAGCAGTACTTC
V gene: TRBV7-6; J gene: TRBJ2-1; CDR3 length: 13; D gene: NA; clone size: few; CDR3 protein: CASSLGQYNEQFF; CDR3 DNA: TGTGCCAGCAGCCTTGGACAGTACAATGAGCAGTTCTTC
V gene: TRBV5-5; J gene: TRBJ2-3; CDR3 length: 15; D gene: NA; clone size: few; CDR3 protein: CASSGGGGSADTQYF; CDR3 DNA: TGTGCCAGCAGCGGGGGGGGCGGCAGTGCAGATACGCAGTATTTT
V gene: TRBV27; J gene: TRBJ2-7; CDR3 length: 15; D gene: TRBD1; clone size: many; CDR3 protein: CASSLSGQGTYEQYF; CDR3 DNA: TGTGCCAGCAGTTTATCTGGACAGGGAACGTACGAGCAGTACTTC
V gene: TRBV6-1; J gene: TRBJ2-3; CDR3 length: 15; D gene: TRBD2; clone size: many; CDR3 protein: CASRALSGGSDTQYF; CDR3 DNA: TGTGCCAGCAGAGCTCTTAGCGGGGGCTCAGATACGCAGTATTTT
V gene: TRBV5-6; J gene: TRBJ2-3; CDR3 length: 15; D gene: NA; clone size: few; CDR3 protein: CASSLVGTITDTQYF; CDR3 DNA: TGTGCCAGCAGCTTGGTCGGGACAATCACAGATACGCAGTATTTT